This TCR beta chain comes out of a study of early T cells in non-severe SARS-CoV-2 infection. Via MiXCR, TCRdb re-called the 5' RACE reads, giving one row per CDR3 protein. The sample holds more than 90,000 distinct CDR3 sequences, roughly 11% seen once. The V gene's germline CDR1 is MGHRA and CDR2 YSYEKL. The V end lost 1 base, the J end lost 6 bases, and 15 bases lay between the germline ends. The CDR3 has 15 amino acids. The J gene is TRBJ1-2, the V gene TRBV4-1; the D gene is possibly TRBD1 (6 bases). The sequenced material came from whole blood. The clonotype was recovered from an adult who was a healthcare worker with PCR-confirmed SARS-CoV-2 infection or an uninfected control (not recorded which). The chain's CDR3 is CASSQAPPGADGYTF. The CDR3, as DNA: TGCGCCAGCAGCCAAGCCCCCCCAGGGGCGGATGGCTACACCTTC.